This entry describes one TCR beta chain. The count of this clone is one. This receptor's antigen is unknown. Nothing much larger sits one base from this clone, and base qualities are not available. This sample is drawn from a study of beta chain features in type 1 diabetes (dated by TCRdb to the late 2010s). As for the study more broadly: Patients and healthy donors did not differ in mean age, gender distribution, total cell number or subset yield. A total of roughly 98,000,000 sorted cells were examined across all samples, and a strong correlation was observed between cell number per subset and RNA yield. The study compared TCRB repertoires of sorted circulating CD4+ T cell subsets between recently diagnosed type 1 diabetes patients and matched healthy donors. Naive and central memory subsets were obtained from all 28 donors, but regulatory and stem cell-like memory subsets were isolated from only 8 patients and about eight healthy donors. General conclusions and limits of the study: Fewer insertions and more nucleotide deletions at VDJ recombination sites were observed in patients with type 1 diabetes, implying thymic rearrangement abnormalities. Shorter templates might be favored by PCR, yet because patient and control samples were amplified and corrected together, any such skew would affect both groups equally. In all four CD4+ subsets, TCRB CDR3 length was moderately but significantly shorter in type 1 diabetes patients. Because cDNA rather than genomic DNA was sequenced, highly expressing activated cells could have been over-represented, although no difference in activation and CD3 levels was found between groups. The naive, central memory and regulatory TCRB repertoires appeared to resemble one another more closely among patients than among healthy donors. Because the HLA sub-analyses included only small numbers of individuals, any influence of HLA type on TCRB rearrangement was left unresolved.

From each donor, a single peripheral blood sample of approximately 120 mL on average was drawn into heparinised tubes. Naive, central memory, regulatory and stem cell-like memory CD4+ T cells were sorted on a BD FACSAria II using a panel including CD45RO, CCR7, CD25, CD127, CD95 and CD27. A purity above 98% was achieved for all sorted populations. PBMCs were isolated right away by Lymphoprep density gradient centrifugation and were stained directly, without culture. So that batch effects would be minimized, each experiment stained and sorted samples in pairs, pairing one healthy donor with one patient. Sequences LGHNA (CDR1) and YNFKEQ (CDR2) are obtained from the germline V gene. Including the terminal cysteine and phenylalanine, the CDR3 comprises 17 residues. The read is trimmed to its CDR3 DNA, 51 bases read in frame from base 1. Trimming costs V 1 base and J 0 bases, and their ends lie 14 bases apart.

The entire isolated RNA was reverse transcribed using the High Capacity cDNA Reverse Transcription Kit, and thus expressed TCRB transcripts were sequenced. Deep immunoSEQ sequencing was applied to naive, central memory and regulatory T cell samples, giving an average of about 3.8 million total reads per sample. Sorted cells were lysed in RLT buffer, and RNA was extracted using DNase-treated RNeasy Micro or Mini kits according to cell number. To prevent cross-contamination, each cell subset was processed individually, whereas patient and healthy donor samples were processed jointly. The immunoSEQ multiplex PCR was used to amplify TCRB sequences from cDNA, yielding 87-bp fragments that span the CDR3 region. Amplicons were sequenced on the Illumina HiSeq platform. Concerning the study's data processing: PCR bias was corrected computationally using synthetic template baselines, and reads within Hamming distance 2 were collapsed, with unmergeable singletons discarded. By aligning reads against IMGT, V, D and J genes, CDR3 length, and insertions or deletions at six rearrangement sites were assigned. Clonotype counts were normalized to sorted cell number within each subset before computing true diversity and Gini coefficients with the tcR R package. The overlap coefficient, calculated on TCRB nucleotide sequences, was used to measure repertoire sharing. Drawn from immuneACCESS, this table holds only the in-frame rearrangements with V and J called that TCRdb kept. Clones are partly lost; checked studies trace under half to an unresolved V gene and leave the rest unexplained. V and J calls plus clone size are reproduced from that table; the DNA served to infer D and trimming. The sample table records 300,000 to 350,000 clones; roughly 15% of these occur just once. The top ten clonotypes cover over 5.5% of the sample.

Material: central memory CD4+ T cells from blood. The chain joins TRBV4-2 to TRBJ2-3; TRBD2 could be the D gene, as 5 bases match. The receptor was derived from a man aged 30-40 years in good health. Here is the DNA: TGTGCCAGCAGCCAAGGACGTAGTAGCGCTAGCACAGATACGCAGTATTTT. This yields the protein CASSQGRSSASTDTQYF.